This is a list of T cell receptor beta chains from one sample in a study of T-cell memory formation after mild COVID-19. One entry per CDR3 protein, called by TCRdb with MiXCR from the 5' RACE reads. The sample lists around 47,000 distinct CDR3 sequences; approximately 9.7% were seen once. The sample consisted of PBMCs or a T cell subset sorted from them (not recorded which). Every receptor here comes from an adult woman who had mild COVID-19 (a few samples of this study predate the infection). Cell type and time point are not known. The CDR3 runs from the conserved cysteine through the conserved F or W. The D gene is left open where the match is weak. Size is omitted from some rows. Given values are once, few, many or a class for expanded clones.

d_call	j_call	clone_size	v_call	cdr3_aa	cdr3_nt
TRBD2	TRBJ2-3	NA	TRBV6-4	CASSGGGSTDTQYF	TGTGCCAGCAGTGGCGGGGGGAGCACAGATACGCAGTATTTT
NA	TRBJ2-5	many	TRBV20-1	CSARVTVPETQYF	TGCAGTGCTAGAGTGACAGTCCCAGAGACCCAGTACTTC
TRBD2	TRBJ2-7	many	TRBV12-3/TRBV12-4	CASSSGGPYEQYF	TGTGCCAGCAGTTCGGGGGGGCCTTACGAGCAGTACTTC
NA	TRBJ2-1	many	TRBV7-2	CASSLGFRMWDGEQFF	TGTGCCAGCAGCTTAGGTTTTCGTATGTGGGATGGTGAGCAGTTCTTC
TRBD2	TRBJ2-1	few	TRBV9	CASSVGSAGGEQFF	TGTGCCAGCAGCGTAGGGTCAGCGGGAGGAGAGCAGTTCTTC
NA	TRBJ1-1	NA	TRBV30	CAWSVGHQNTEAFF	TGTGCCTGGAGTGTAGGACACCAGAACACTGAAGCTTTCTTT
TRBD1	TRBJ2-5	NA	TRBV24-1	CATSDFGTGVQETQYF	TGTGCCACCAGTGACTTTGGGACAGGGGTCCAAGAGACCCAGTACTTC
TRBD2	TRBJ2-1	few	TRBV20-1	CSARGVAGVGRDEQFF	TGCAGTGCTAGGGGGGTAGCGGGAGTGGGTAGGGATGAGCAGTTCTTC
NA	TRBJ2-7	NA	TRBV30	CAWSAGVSSYEQYF	TGTGCCTGGTCCGCTGGGGTCAGCTCCTACGAGCAGTACTTC
NA	TRBJ1-2	many	TRBV12-3/TRBV12-4	CASSPRRVVGYGYTF	TGTGCCAGCAGTCCCCGTCGCGTGGTTGGGTATGGCTACACCTTC
NA	TRBJ2-1	NA	TRBV5-6	CASSYASSYNEQFF	TGTGCCAGCAGCTATGCTAGCTCCTACAATGAGCAGTTCTTC